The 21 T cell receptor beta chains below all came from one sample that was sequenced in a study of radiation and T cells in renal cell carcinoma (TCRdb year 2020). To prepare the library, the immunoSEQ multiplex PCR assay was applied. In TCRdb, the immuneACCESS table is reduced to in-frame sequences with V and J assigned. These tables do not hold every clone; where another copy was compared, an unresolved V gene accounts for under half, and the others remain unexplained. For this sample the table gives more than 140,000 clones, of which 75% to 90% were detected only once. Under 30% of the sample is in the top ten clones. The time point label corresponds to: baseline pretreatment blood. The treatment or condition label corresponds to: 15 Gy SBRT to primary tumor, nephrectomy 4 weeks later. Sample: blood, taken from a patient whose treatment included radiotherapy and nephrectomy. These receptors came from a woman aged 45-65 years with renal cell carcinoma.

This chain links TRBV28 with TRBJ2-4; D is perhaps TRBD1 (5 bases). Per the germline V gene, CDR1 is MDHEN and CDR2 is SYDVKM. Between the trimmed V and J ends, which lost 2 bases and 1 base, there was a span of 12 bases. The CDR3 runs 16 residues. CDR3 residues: CASSLPSGYAKNIQYF. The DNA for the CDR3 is TGTGCCAGCAGTTTACCCTCAGGGTACGCCAAAAACATTCAGTACTTC.

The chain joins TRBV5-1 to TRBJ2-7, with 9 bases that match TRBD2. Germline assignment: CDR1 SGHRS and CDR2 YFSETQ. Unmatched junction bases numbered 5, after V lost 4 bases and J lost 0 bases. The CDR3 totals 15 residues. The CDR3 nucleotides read TGCGCCAGCAGCGTGACTAGCGGAGGCTCCTACGAGCAGTACTTC. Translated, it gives CASSVTSGGSYEQYF.

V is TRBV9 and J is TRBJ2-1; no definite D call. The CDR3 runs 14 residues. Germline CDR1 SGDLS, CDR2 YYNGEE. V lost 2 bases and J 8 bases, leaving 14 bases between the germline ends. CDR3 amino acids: CASSVTPSVDEQFF. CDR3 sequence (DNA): TGTGCCAGCAGCGTGACGCCTTCGGTCGATGAGCAGTTCTTC.

CDR3 protein: CASSEDPRIREQYF. In DNA form, the CDR3 reads TGTGCCAGCAGTGAAGACCCTCGGATCCGGGAGCAGTACTTC. This rearrangement joins TRBV6-1 to TRBJ2-7, with D uncertain. Germline V gene sequence: CDR1 MNHNS, CDR2 SASEGT. The CDR3 is 14 residues long. V was shortened by 1 base and J by 7 bases, with 14 bases between the two germline ends.

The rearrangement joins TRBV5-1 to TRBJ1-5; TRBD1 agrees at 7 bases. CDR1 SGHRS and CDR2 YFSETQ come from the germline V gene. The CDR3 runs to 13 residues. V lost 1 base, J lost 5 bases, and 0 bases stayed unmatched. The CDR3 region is CASSLTGDQPQHF. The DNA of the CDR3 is TGCGCCAGCAGCTTGACAGGGGATCAGCCCCAGCATTTT.

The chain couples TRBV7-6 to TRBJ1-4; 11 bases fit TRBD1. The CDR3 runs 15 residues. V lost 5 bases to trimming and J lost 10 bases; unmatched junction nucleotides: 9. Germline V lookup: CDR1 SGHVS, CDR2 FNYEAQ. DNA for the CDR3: TGTGCCAGCAGCCAGAAATGGGACAGGGGGTCAAAACTGTTTTTT. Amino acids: CASSQKWDRGSKLFF.

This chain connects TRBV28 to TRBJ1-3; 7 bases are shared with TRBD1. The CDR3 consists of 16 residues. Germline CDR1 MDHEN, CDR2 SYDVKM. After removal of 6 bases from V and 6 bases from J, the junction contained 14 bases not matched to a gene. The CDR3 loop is CASSPQTGYRENTIYF. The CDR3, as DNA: TGTGCCAGCAGCCCCCAGACAGGGTATAGGGAAAACACCATATATTTT.

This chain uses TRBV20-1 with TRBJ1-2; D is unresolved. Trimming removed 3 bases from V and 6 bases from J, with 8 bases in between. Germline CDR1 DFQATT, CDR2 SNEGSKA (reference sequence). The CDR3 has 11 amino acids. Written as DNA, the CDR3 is TGCAGTGCTAGCAAACAGAATGGCTACACCTTC. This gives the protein CSASKQNGYTF.

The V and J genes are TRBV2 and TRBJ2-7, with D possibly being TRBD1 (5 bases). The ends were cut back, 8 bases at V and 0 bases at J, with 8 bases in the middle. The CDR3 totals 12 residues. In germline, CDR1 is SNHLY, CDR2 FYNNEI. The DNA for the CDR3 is TGTGCCAGCGGCAGGGCCTCCTACGAGCAGTACTTC. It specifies CASGRASYEQYF.

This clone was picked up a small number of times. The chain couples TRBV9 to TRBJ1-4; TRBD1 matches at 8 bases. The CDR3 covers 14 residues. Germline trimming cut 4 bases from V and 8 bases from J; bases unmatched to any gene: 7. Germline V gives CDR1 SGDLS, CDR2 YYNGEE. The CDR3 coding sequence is TGTGCCAGCAGCTTACAGGGGGGTCGCGAAAAACTGTTTTTT. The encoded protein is CASSLQGGREKLFF.

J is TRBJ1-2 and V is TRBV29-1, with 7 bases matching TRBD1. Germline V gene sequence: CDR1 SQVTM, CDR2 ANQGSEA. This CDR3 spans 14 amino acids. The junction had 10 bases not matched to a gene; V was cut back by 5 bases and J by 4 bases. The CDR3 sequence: CSVLKGGLPYGYTF. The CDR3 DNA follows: TGCAGCGTTCTCAAAGGGGGCCTGCCCTATGGCTACACCTTC.

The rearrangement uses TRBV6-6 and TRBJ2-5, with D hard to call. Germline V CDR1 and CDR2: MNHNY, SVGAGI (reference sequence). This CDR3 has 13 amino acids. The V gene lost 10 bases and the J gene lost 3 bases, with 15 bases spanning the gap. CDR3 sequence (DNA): TGTGCCATCCGGGCGGTTATAGAAGAGACCCAGTACTTC. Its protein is CAIRAVIEETQYF.

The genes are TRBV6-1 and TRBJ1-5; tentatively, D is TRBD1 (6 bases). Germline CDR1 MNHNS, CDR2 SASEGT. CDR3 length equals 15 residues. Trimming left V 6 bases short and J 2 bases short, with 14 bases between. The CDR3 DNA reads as TGTGCCAGCAGATTGAGGACAGAGGGCAATCAGCCCCAGCATTTT. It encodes CASRLRTEGNQPQHF.

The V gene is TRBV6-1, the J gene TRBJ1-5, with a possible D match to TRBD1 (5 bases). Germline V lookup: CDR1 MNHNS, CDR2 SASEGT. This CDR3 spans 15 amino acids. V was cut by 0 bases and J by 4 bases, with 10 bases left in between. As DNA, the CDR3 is TGTGCCAGCAGTGAAGCCGGGACCGCGAATCAGCCCCAGCATTTT. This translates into CASSEAGTANQPQHF.

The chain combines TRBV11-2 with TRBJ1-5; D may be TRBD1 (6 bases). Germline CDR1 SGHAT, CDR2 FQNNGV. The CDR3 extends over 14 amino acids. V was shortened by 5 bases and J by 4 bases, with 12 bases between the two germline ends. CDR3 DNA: TGTGCCAGCAGCGCAACAGGGATGAATCAGCCCCAGCATTTT. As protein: CASSATGMNQPQHF.

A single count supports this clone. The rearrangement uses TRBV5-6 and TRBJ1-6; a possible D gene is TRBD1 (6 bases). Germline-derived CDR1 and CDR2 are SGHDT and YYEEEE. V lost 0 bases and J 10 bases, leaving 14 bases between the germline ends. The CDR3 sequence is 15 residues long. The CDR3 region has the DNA TGTGCCAGCAGCTTGGGACGAGGGGGACAATCACCCCTCCACTTT. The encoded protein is CASSLGRGGQSPLHF.

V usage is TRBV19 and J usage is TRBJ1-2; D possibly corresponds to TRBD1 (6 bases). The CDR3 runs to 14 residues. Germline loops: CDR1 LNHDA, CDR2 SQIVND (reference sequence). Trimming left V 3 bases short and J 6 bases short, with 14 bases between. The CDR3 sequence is CASSIGGVDDGYTF. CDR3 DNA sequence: TGTGCCAGTAGTATCGGGGGCGTGGACGATGGCTACACCTTC. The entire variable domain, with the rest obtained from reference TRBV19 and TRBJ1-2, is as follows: DGGITQSPKYLFRKEGQNVTLSCEQNLNHDAMYWYRQDPGQGLRLIYYSQIVNDFQKGDIAEGYSVSREKKESFPLTVTSAQKNPTAFYLCASSIGGVDDGYTFGSGTRLTVV.

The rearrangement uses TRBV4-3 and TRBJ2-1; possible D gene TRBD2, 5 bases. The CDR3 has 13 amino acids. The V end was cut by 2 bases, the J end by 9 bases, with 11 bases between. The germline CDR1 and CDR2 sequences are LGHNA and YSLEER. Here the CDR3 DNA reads TGCGCCAGCAGCCAAAGTTTTGGGAGTGAGCAGTTCTTC. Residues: CASSQSFGSEQFF.

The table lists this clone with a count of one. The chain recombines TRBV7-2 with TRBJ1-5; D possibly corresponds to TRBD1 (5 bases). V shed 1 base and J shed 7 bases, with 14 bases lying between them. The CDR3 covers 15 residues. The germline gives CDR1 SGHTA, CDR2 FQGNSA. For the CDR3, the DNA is TGTGCCAGCAGCTTAGACGGACAACCAGAGCAGCCCCAGCATTTT. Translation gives CASSLDGQPEQPQHF.

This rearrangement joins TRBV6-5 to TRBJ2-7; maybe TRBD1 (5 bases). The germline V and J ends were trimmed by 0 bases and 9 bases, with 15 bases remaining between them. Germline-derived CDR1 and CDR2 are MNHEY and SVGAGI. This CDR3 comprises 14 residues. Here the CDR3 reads CASSYSPGPDVQYF. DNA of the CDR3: TGTGCCAGCAGTTACTCACCAGGGCCCGATGTGCAGTACTTC.

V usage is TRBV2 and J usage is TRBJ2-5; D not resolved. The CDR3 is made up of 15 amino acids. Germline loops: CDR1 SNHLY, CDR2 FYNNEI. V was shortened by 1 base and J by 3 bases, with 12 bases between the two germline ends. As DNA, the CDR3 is TGTGCCAGCAGTGAAGAAGTCCCGAGCAAAGAGACCCAGTACTTC. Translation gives CASSEEVPSKETQYF.